This T cell receptor beta chain was profiled in a study of early T cells in non-severe SARS-CoV-2 infection. Study in general: Bulk RNA taken from unsorted whole blood was sequenced, leaving chains unpaired. General study points: Private and CD4 specificities were missed by VDJdb matching, which favored anti-spike CD8 responses.

The germline V gene encodes CDR1 SGHAT and CDR2 FQNNGV. This CDR3 comprises 13 residues. This clonotype came up many times. No antigen is known for it. Each single cDNA molecule received a unique molecular identifier. TCRdb used MiXCR to reprocess the 5' RACE reads, holding one entry per CDR3 protein. The table lists some 98,000 distinct CDR3 sequences, around 17% of them singletons. This sequence joins TRBV11-2 and TRBJ2-2, with D possibly being TRBD2 (5 bases). The source is an adult who was a healthcare worker with PCR-confirmed SARS-CoV-2 infection or an uninfected control (not recorded which). The source material was whole blood. CDR3 sequence reads: CALGGAVTGELFF. CDR3 nucleotides: TGTGCTCTCGGCGGAGCGGTCACCGGGGAGCTGTTTTTT.